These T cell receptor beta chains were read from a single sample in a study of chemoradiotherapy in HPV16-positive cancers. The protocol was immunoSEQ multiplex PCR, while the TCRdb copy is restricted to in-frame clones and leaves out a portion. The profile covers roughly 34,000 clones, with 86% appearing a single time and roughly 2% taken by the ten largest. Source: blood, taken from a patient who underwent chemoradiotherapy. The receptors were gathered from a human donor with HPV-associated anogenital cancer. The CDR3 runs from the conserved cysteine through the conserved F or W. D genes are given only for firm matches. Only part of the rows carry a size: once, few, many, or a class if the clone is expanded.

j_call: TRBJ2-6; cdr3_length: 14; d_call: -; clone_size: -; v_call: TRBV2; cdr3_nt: TGTGCCAGCATCGGCGGGCATGGGGCCAACGTCCTGACTTTC; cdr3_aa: CASIGGHGANVLTF
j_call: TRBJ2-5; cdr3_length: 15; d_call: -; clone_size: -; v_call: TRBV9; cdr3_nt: TGTGCCAGCAGCGTAGGGGGTCTAGACTTCGAGACCCAGTACTTC; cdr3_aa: CASSVGGLDFETQYF
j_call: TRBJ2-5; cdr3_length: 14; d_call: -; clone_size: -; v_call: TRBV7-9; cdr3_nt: TGTGCCAGCAGCTTAACCGGGGGCCAAGAGACCCAGTACTTC; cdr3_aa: CASSLTGGQETQYF
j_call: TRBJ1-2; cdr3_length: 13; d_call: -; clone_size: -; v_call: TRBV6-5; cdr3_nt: TGTGCCAGCAGGTCAGGGGAGGAGGATGGCTACACCTTC; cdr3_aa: CASRSGEEDGYTF
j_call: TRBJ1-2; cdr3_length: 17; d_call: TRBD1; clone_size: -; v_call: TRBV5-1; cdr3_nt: TGCGCCAGCAGCTTGGGGACAGGGGCCAAAAAGTTTTCTGGCTACACCTTC; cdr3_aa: CASSLGTGAKKFSGYTF
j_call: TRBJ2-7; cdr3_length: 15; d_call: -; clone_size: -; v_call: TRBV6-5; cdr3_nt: TGTGCCAGCAGTTACTCGGAGGTAGGATCCTACGAGCAGTACTTC; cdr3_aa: CASSYSEVGSYEQYF
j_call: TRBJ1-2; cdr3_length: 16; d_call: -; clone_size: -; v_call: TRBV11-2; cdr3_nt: TGTGCCAGCAGCCCCCTAACCGGGACAAAAGGTTATGGCTACACCTTC; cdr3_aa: CASSPLTGTKGYGYTF
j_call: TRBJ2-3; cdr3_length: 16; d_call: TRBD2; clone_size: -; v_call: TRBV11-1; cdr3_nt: TGTGCCAGCAGCTTAGGACTAGCGGGGGGCACAGATACGCAGTATTTT; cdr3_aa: CASSLGLAGGTDTQYF
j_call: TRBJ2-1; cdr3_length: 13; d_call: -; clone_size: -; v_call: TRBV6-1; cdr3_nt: TGTGCCAGCAAGGCAGGGGAGGCCAATGAGCAGTTCTTC; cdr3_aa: CASKAGEANEQFF
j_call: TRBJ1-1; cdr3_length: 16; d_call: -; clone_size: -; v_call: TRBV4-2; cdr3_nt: TGTGCCAGCAGCCAAGAGACCCCGCATCTGAACACTGAAGCTTTCTTT; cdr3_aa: CASSQETPHLNTEAFF
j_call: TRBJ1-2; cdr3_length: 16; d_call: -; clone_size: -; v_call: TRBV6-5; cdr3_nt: TGTGCCAGCAGTTACTCGATGAGTCAGAGCATCTATGGCTACACCTTC; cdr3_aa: CASSYSMSQSIYGYTF
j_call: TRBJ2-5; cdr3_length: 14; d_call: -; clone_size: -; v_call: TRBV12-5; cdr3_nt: TGTGCTAGTGGTTTACGGGGAGACGAGGAGACCCAGTACTTC; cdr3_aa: CASGLRGDEETQYF
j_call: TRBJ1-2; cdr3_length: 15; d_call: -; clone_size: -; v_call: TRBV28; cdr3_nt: TGTGCCAGCAGTTTAACCATGGGTGTTAACTATGGCTACACCTTC; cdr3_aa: CASSLTMGVNYGYTF
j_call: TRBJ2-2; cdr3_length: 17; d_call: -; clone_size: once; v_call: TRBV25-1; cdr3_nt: TGTGCCAGCAGTGCAGTGGCGGACACTTTGAACACCGGGGAGCTGTTTTTT; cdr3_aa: CASSAVADTLNTGELFF
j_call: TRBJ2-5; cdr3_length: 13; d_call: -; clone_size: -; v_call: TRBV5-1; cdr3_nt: TGCGCCAGCAGCTTGCTAGGAGGGGAGACCCAGTACTTC; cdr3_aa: CASSLLGGETQYF
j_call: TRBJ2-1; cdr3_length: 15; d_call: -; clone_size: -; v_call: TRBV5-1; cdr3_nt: TGCGCCAGCAGCTTGGTTGTAAACTCCTACAATGAGCAGTTCTTC; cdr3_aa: CASSLVVNSYNEQFF
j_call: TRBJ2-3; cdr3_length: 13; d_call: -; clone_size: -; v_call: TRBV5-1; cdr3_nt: TGCGCCAGTACAGGGCCAAGCACAGATACGCAGTATTTT; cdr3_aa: CASTGPSTDTQYF
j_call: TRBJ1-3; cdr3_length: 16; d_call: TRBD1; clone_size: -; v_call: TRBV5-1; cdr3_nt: TGCGCCAGCAGCTTGGGGGGGACAGGATTGGAAAACACCATATATTTT; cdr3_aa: CASSLGGTGLENTIYF
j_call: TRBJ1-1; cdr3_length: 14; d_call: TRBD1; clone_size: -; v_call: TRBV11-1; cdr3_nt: TGTGCCAGCAGCTCCCGGACAGGGGACACTGAAGCTTTCTTT; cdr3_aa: CASSSRTGDTEAFF
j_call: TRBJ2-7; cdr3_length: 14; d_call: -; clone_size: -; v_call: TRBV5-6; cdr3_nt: TGTGCCAGCAGCTTGGCCCCAGGTTTCTACGAGCAGTACTTC; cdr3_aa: CASSLAPGFYEQYF
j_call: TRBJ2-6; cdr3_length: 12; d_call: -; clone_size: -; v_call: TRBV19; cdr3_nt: TGTGCCGTGAGCTCTGGGGCCAACGTCCTGACTTTC; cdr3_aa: CAVSSGANVLTF
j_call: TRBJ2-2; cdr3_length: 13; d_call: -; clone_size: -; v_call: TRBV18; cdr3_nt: TGTGCCAGCTCCCCACGGAACACCGGGGAGCTGTTTTTT; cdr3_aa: CASSPRNTGELFF
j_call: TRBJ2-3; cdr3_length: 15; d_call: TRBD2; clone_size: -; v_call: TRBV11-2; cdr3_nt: TGTGCCAGCAGCTTGCTAGCGGGGGGCACAGATACGCAGTATTTT; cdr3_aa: CASSLLAGGTDTQYF
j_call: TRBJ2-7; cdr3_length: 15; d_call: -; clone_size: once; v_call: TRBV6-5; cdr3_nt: TGTGCCAGCGGGGGGCGAGGGGCCGGCTCCGGCGAGCAGTACTTC; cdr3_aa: CASGGRGAGSGEQYF
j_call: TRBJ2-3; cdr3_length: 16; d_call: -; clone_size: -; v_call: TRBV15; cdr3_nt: TGTGCCACCAGCGCCCTACTGAGGGACAGCACAGATACGCAGTATTTT; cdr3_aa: CATSALLRDSTDTQYF
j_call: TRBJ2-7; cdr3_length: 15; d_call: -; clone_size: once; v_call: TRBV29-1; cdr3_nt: TGCAGCGTCGGGGGGACACCTTACAGCTCCTACGAGCAGTACTTC; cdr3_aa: CSVGGTPYSSYEQYF
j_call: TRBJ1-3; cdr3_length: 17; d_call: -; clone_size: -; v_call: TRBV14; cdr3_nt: TGTGCCAGCAGCCAGCGGCGGAGCACAGACTCTGGAAACACCATATATTTT; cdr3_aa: CASSQRRSTDSGNTIYF
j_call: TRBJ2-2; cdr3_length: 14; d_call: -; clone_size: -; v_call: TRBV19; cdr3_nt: TGTGCCAGTAGTACTGGTCTTTACACCGGGGAGCTGTTTTTT; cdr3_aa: CASSTGLYTGELFF
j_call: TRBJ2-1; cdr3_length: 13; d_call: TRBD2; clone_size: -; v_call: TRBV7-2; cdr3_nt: TGTGCCAGCGAGCGGGGGGGTTACAATGAGCAGTTCTTC; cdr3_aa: CASERGGYNEQFF
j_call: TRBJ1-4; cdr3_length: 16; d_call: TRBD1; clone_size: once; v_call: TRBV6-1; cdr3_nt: TGTGCCAGCAGTGACCGACCGACAGGGCTCGGGGAAAAACTGTTTTTT; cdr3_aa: CASSDRPTGLGEKLFF
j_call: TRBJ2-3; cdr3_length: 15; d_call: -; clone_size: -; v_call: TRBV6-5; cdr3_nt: TGTGCCAGCAGTTACGCCGACAGCCGCACAGATACGCAGTATTTT; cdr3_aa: CASSYADSRTDTQYF
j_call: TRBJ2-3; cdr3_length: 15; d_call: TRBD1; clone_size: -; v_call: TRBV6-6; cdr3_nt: TGTGCCAGCACCCCCGGGACAGGAAGCACAGATACGCAGTATTTT; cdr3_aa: CASTPGTGSTDTQYF